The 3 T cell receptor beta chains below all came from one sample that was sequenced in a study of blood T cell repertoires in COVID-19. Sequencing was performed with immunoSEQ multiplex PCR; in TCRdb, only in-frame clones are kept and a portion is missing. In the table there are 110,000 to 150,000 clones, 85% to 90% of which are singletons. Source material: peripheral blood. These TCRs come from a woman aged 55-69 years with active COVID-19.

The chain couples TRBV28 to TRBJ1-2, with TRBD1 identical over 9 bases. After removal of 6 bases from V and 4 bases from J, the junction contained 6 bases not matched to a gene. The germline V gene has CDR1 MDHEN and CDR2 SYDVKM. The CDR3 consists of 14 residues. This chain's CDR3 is CASSPPGQGYGYTF. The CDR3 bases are TGTGCCAGCAGCCCACCGGGACAGGGCTATGGCTACACCTTC.

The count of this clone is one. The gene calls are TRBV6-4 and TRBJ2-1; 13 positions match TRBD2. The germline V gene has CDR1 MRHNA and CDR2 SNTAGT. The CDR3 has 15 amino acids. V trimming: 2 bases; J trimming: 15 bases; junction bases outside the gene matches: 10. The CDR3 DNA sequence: TGTGCCAGCAGTGACCGGACTAGCGGGAGTGTGGGTCGGTTCTTC. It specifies CASSDRTSGSVGRFF.

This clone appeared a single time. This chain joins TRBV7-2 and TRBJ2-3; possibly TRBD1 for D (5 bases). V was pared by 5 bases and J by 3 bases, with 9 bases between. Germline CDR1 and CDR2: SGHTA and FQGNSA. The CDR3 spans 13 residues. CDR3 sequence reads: CASSPPGTDTQYF. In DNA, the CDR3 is TGTGCCAGCAGCCCCCCAGGGACAGATACGCAGTATTTT.